The T cell receptor beta chain under discussion was sequenced for a study of T cell responses to AZD1222 COVID-19 vaccine. In regard to this clone: Its antigen is currently unknown.

Study-wide results and caveats: Baseline seropositivity characterized only a handful of AZD1222 recipients. Epitopes outside B.1.351 and B.1.1.7 mutated regions reportedly drew nearly half of spike TCRs. The donor cohort was predominantly white British with a female majority, and clonal diversity may have been underestimated.

CDR1 is SGHTA, CDR2 FQGNSA, per germline. V dropped 5 bases and J dropped 8; count of bases not matched to a gene: 11. The CDR3 loop spans 14 amino acids. Repertoires were generated with immunoSEQ multiplex PCR, while TCRdb's copy carries only in-frame clones and drops some. This table has more than 140,000 clones, about 91% appearing once. This sample comprised peripheral blood, obtained on day 0 of AZD1222 vaccination. This receptor was identified in an adult in good health. J is TRBJ1-2 and V is TRBV7-2; 7 nucleotides align to TRBD1. The CDR3: CASSPGGGGEGYTF. The CDR3 nucleotides read TGTGCCAGCAGCCCAGGGGGTGGAGGGGAAGGCTACACCTTC. Combining the CDR3 with reference TRBV7-2 and TRBJ1-2 gives the whole variable domain GAGVSQSPSNKVTEKGKDVELRCDPISGHTALYWYRQSLGQGLEFLIYFQGNSAPDKSGLPSDRFSAERTGGSVSTLTIQRTQQEDSAVYLCASSPGGGGEGYTFGSGTRLTVV.